A selection of T cell receptor beta chains follows, all from one sample in a study of CD8 T cells in Susac syndrome. One entry per CDR3 protein results from TCRdb running MiXCR on the immunoSEQ multiplex PCR reads. The table shows about 180,000 distinct CDR3 sequences, with 95% to 96% occurring only once. Material: CD4+ T cells from PBMCs. These receptors came from a human donor with Susac syndrome. Each CDR3 is given with its conserved first and last residue. The D gene is left open where the match is weak. Some rows mark clone size as missing; the rest say once, few, many or name a class of expanded clone.

CDR3nt,CDR3aa,d_gene,j_gene,abundance,v_gene
TGCAGCGTTGAACGTAACACTGAAGCTTTCTTT,CSVERNTEAFF,NA,TRBJ1-1,once,TRBV29-1
TGTGCCAGCAGTGTGGTTTCACCCCTCCACTTT,CASSVVSPLHF,NA,TRBJ1-6,NA,TRBV2
TGTGCCGCCCACTACAATGAGCAGTTCTTC,CAAHYNEQFF,NA,TRBJ2-1,once,TRBV7-3
TGTGCCAGCAGCCCTAATAGGGAAACTTCACCCCTCCACTTT,CASSPNRETSPLHF,NA,TRBJ1-6,NA,TRBV27
TGTGCCAGCAGGATGACAGGAACAACTAATGAAAAACTGTTTTTT,CASRMTGTTNEKLFF,NA,TRBJ1-4,NA,TRBV7-6
TGTGCCAGCCAGCGGGGGGACACAGATACGCAGTATTTT,CASQRGDTDTQYF,TRBD2,TRBJ2-3,NA,TRBV9
TGCAGCGCCGGCCATGAGAGCCTCTATGGCTACACCTTC,CSAGHESLYGYTF,NA,TRBJ1-2,NA,TRBV29-1
TGTGCCAGCAGCCAAGTAGCAGGAGCCGGGGAGCTGTTTTTT,CASSQVAGAGELFF,NA,TRBJ2-2,NA,TRBV3-1
TGTGCCAGCGGCCAGGCGAACCAAGAGACCCAGTACTTC,CASGQANQETQYF,NA,TRBJ2-5,NA,TRBV7-9
TGTGCCTGGAGTGTGGGCGGGAGAACCGAGCAGTACTTC,CAWSVGGRTEQYF,TRBD2,TRBJ2-7,few,TRBV30
TGCGCCAGCAGCCAGGCAAGGGTGGCCGGGGAGCTGTTTTTT,CASSQARVAGELFF,NA,TRBJ2-2,NA,TRBV4-3
TGTGCCAGTGAGGTAGTTTCCCTCTCTGGGGCCAACGTCCTGACTTTC,CASEVVSLSGANVLTF,NA,TRBJ2-6,NA,TRBV19
TGCAGCGTTGGGGACGGCCGAGAGACCCAGTACTTC,CSVGDGRETQYF,NA,TRBJ2-5,NA,TRBV29-1
TGTGCCAGTAGGGTAAGACAGGGACCTCAGCCCCAGCATTTT,CASRVRQGPQPQHF,TRBD1,TRBJ1-5,NA,TRBV19
TGTGCCAGCAGCTTAGATGGCAGGTACCAAGAGACCCAGTACTTC,CASSLDGRYQETQYF,NA,TRBJ2-5,NA,TRBV11-1
TGTGCCAGCTCACACGGTGGTGCCCTCCACTTT,CASSHGGALHF,NA,TRBJ1-6,NA,TRBV18
TGTGCCAGCAGTTTAGGGCAGGCCAAAAACATTCAGTACTTC,CASSLGQAKNIQYF,NA,TRBJ2-4,NA,TRBV28
TGTGCCAGCAGCTTAGTTCTCTTCTACGAGCAGTACTTC,CASSLVLFYEQYF,NA,TRBJ2-7,NA,TRBV7-6
TGTGCCAGCAGTTTTCGGGGGGCGCGTAACACTGAAGCTTTCTTT,CASSFRGARNTEAFF,NA,TRBJ1-1,NA,TRBV12-3/TRBV12-4
TGCAGCGCGGAGGACAATGGTAAGCAGTTCTTC,CSAEDNGKQFF,NA,TRBJ2-1,NA,TRBV29-1
TGTGCCAGCAGTCCCCACGCCGAGGGCACCGGGGAGCTGTTTTTT,CASSPHAEGTGELFF,NA,TRBJ2-2,NA,TRBV12-3/TRBV12-4
TGCGCCAGCAGCCAAGAGGAGCCTATCCTACCTTACACCGGGGAGCTGTTTTTT,CASSQEEPILPYTGELFF,NA,TRBJ2-2,NA,TRBV4-3
TGCAGTGCTAGGGAAGGAGAAGGGGGTCTGGAGACCCAGTACTTC,CSAREGEGGLETQYF,NA,TRBJ2-5,NA,TRBV20-1
TGCAGTCCGGACGGACTAGCGGGAGCGTCTGGGGCCAACGTCCTGACTTTC,CSPDGLAGASGANVLTF,TRBD2,TRBJ2-6,NA,TRBV20-1
TGTGCCAGCAGTCCAATCGCGGGCGGGGAGCTGTTTTTT,CASSPIAGGELFF,NA,TRBJ2-2,NA,TRBV7-2
TGTGCCAGCAGCTTGGGGCAGAACGAGCAGTACTTC,CASSLGQNEQYF,NA,TRBJ2-7,NA,TRBV5-4
TGTGCCAGCAGTCGTTCTCGCCTCGACTATGGCTACACCTTC,CASSRSRLDYGYTF,NA,TRBJ1-2,NA,TRBV6-1
TGTGCCAGCTCACAGGGACATCCGAACACCGGGGAGCTGTTTTTT,CASSQGHPNTGELFF,NA,TRBJ2-2,NA,TRBV18